Reported below is one T cell receptor (beta chain). The data stem from a study of T cells in Graves' hyperthyroidism and ophthalmopathy. Regions amplified from RNA transcripts were the TCR beta CDR3 regions. First-round RT-PCR targeting the TCR CDR3 was performed with the HTBI primer set. Each CDR3 protein gets one entry after TCRdb re-called the multiplex PCR reads with MiXCR. The sample lists some 510,000 distinct CDR3 sequences, about half seen once, with nearly 8.5% in the top ten. Deletions cut 6 bases from V and 3 bases from J, with 17 bases between. Germline CDR1 MGHDK, CDR2 SYGVNS. The CDR3 sequence is 15 residues long.

What was sequenced was peripheral blood or thyroid tissue (not recorded which). The TCR sequence derives from a woman younger than 35 with Graves' hyperthyroidism. V usage is TRBV25-1 and J usage is TRBJ1-2, with a weak D call TRBD1 (6 bases). CDR3 coding DNA: TGTGCCAGCAGCTCCCCCGGGACATCGGACTATGGCTACACCTTC. It is translated as CASSSPGTSDYGYTF.